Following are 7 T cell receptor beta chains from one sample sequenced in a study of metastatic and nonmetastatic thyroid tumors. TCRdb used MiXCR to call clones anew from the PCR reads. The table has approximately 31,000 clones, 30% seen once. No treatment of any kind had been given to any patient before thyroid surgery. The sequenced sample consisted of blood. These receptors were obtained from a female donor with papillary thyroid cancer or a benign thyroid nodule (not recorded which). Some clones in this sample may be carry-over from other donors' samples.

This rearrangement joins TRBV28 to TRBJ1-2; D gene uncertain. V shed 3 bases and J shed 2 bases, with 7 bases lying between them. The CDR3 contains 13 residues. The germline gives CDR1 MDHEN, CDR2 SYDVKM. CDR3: CASSLRGNYGYTF. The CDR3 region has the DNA TGTGCCAGCAGTTTGAGAGGAAACTATGGCTACACCTTC.

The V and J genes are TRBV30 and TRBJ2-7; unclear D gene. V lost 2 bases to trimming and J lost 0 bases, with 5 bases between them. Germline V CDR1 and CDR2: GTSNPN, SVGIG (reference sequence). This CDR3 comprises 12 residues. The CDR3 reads CAWSRSSYEQYF. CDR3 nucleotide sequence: TGTGCCTGGAGTCGGAGCTCCTACGAGCAGTACTTC.

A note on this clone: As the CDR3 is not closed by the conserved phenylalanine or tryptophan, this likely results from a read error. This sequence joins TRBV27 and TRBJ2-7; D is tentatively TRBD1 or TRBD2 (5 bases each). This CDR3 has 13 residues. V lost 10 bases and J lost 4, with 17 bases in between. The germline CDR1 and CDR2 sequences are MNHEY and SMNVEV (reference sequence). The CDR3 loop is CATSSGPTYEQYL. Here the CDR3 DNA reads TGTGCCACAAGTTCGGGACCGACATACGAGCAGTACTTG.

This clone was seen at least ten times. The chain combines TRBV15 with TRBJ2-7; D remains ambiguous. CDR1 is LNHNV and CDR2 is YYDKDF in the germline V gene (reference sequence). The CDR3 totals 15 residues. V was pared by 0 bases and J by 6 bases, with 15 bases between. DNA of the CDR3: TGTGCCACCAGCAGAGATTTAAGGCGAGACACCGAGCAGTACTTC. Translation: CATSRDLRRDTEQYF.

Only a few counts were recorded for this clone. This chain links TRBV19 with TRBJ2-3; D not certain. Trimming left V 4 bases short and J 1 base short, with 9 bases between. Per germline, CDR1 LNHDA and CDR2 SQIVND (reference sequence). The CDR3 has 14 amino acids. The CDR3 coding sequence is TGTGCCAGTAGTACTATACAGTGCACAGATACGCAGTATTTT. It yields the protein CASSTIQCTDTQYF. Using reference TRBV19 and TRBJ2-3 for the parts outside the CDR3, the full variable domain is DGGITQSPKYLFRKEGQNVTLSCEQNLNHDAMYWYRQDPGQGLRLIYYSQIVNDFQKGDIAEGYSVSREKKESFPLTVTSAQKNPTAFYLCASSTIQCTDTQYFGPGTRLTVL.

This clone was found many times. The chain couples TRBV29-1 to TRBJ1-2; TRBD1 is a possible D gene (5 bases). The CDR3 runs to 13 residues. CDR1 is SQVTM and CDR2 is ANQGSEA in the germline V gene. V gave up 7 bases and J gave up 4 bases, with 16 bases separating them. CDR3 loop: CSDGRGEGYGYTF. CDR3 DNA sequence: TGCAGCGATGGGCGGGGGGAAGGCTATGGCTACACCTTC.

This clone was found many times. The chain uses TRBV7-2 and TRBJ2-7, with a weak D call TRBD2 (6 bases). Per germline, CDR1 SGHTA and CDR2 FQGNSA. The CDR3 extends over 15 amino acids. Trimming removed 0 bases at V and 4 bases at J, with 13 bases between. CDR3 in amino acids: CASSLALGSTYEQYF. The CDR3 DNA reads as TGTGCCAGCAGCTTAGCGCTCGGGAGCACTTACGAGCAGTACTTC. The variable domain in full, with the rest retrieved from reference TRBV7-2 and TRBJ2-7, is GAGVSQSPSNKVTEKGKDVELRCDPISGHTALYWYRQSLGQGLEFLIYFQGNSAPDKSGLPSDRFSAERTGGSVSTLTIQRTQQEDSAVYLCASSLALGSTYEQYFGPGTRLTVT.